This T cell receptor beta chain was captured by sequencing in a study of blood T cell repertoires in COVID-19. Overall study context: Samples of COVID-19 (acute and convalescent) were obtained from the United States, Italy and Spain. PBMCs, B-cell-depleted T cells, or T cells were the source of the cDNA or gDNA that made up the material.

This CDR3 is 13 amino acids long. V shed 5 bases and J 6 bases; nucleotides not matched to a gene: 3. The germline V gene encodes CDR1 GTSNPN and CDR2 SVGIG (reference sequence). As processed by the authors: By means of reference gene primer amplification, nucleated cell counts were estimated. The repertoire was sequenced with immunoSEQ multiplex PCR; TCRdb's copy has only in-frame clones and lacks some. That table supplies the V and J calls and clone size; D and trimming were determined from the DNA. The sample consists of under 60,000 clones, 78% of them appearing once. The chain employs TRBV30 and TRBJ1-4; 10 bases map to TRBD1. This receptor was identified in a human donor in a cohort sampled during active COVID-19. Input material: peripheral blood. Here the CDR3 DNA reads TGTGCCTGGGACAGGGGGCGATATGAAAAACTGTTTTTT. Translating it yields CAWDRGRYEKLFF. Full variable domain (outside the CDR3, taken from reference TRBV30 and TRBJ1-4): SQTIHQWPATLVQPVGSPLSLECTVEGTSNPNLYWYRQAAGRGLQLLFYSVGIGQISSEVPQNLSASRPQDRQFILSSKKLLLSDSGFYLCAWDRGRYEKLFFGSGTQLSVL.